These 21 T cell receptor beta chains share one sample of origin, sequenced in a study of T cells in Graves' hyperthyroidism and ophthalmopathy. TCR beta CDR3 regions were amplified from RNA transcripts. The study used the HTBI primer set for a first-round RT-PCR of the TCR CDR3. One entry per CDR3 protein results from TCRdb running MiXCR on the multiplex PCR reads. The data show some 560,000 distinct CDR3 sequences, 12% to 15% seen once. The sample was blood. All receptors come from a woman between 35 and 50 years old with Graves' hyperthyroidism.

The gene calls are TRBV29-1 and TRBJ1-2; D is unclear. CDR3 size: 8 residues. From germline, CDR1 is SQVTM and CDR2 ANQGSEA. The chain's CDR3 is CRRYGYTF. CDR3 coding DNA: TGCAGACGATATGGCTACACCTTC.

The V call is TRBV7-2, the J call TRBJ2-4; D could derive from TRBD1 or TRBD2 (6 bases each). CDR3 length equals 18 residues. In germline, CDR1 is SGHTA, CDR2 FQGNSA. Trimming took off 6 bases at V and 1 base at J, with 22 bases between the two ends. The CDR3 sequence is CASRMMTGLGGAKNIQYF. The CDR3 coding sequence is TGTGCCAGCAGGATGATGACGGGGCTAGGGGGGGCCAAAAACATTCAGTACTTC.

V is TRBV5-1 and J is TRBJ2-5, with 12 bases that match TRBD1. Germline trimming cut 4 bases from V and 2 bases from J; bases unmatched to any gene: 3. The CDR3 is 15 amino acids. Germline CDR1 SGHRS, CDR2 YFSETQ. DNA of the CDR3: TGCGCCAGCAGCAGGGACAGGGGGCGACAAGAGACCCAGTACTTC. Protein sequence: CASSRDRGRQETQYF.

This clonotype was counted ten times or more. The chain is built from TRBV7-2 and TRBJ1-4, with D unresolved. Germline V gene data show CDR1 as SGHTA and CDR2 as FQGNSA. The V end was cut by 2 bases, the J end by 0 bases, with 16 bases between. The CDR3 runs 18 residues. CDR3 amino acids: CASSLSPQVFATNEKLFF. The DNA for the CDR3 is TGTGCCAGCAGCTTAAGTCCCCAGGTTTTTGCAACTAATGAAAAACTGTTTTTT.

The genes are TRBV12-3 or TRBV12-4 and TRBJ2-7; 10 nucleotides line up with TRBD2. The J call is uncertain, as TRBJ2-1 better fits the DNA end. CDR3 size: 18 residues. The CDR3 DNA follows: TGTGCCAGCAGTTTCCCCGTAGGTAGCGGGAGGAACTCCTACGAGCAGTTCTTC. Protein: CASSFPVGSGRNSYEQFF.

There are many counts of this clonotype. The rearrangement joins TRBV5-1 to TRBJ2-5; possibly TRBD2 for D (7 bases). Germline CDR1 SGHRS, CDR2 YFSETQ. This CDR3 spans 16 amino acids. Trimming removed 3 bases from V and 0 bases from J, with 15 bases in between. In nucleotides, the CDR3 is TGCGCCAGCAGCTGGGGGGGCCGTCCGTACCAAGAGACCCAGTACTTC. Amino acids: CASSWGGRPYQETQYF.

Worth noting for this clonotype: A read error may explain this, as a much larger clone is one base away. The conserved final phenylalanine or tryptophan is absent from the CDR3, which likely points to a read error. The chain carries TRBV12-3 or TRBV12-4 and TRBJ1-6; D gene uncertain. This CDR3 region has 14 residues. V lost 6 bases to trimming and J lost 8 bases, with 14 bases between them. The DNA for the CDR3 is TGTGCCAGCAGCCGCAGGCCGGGCGATTCACCCCTCCACCTT. Residues: CASSRRPGDSPLHL.

This clonotype was picked up a small number of times. The chain recombines TRBV5-1 with TRBJ1-1; D may be TRBD1 (5 bases). The length of the CDR3 is 15 residues. Germline V gives CDR1 SGHRS, CDR2 YFSETQ. V shed 0 bases and J shed 4 bases, with 13 bases lying between them. The DNA of the CDR3 is TGCGCCAGCAGCTTGGATGGGACGTCGGGCACTGAAGCTTTCTTT. This sequence encodes CASSLDGTSGTEAFF.

The V call is TRBV7-8, the J call TRBJ1-2; TRBD1 agrees at 7 bases. Trimming at V came to 5 bases and at J to 3 bases, leaving 12 bases not matched to a gene. The CDR3 has 16 amino acids. The germline V gene has CDR1 SGHVS and CDR2 FQNEAQ. The CDR3, as DNA: TGTGCCAGCAGCCCCCGGGTGGGACAGAGATACTATGGCTACACCTTC. Translating gives CASSPRVGQRYYGYTF.

This clonotype was found many times. CDR3 region: CASSRGQGLHEQYF. The CDR3 region has the DNA TGTGCCAGCAGCCGAGGACAGGGGCTCCACGAGCAGTACTTC. The rearrangement links TRBV6-1 to TRBJ2-7; 9 bases are shared with TRBD1. The CDR3 extends over 14 amino acids. J was trimmed by 5 bases and V by 6 bases; bases with no gene match: 8. Germline V gives CDR1 MNHNS, CDR2 SASEGT.

The chain recombines TRBV6-1 with TRBJ2-1; 15 nucleotides agree with TRBD2. CDR3 size: 12 residues. In germline, CDR1 is MNHNS, CDR2 SASEGT. The CDR3 coding sequence is TGTGCAGCCGGACTAGCGGGAGGGGAGCAGTTCTTC. It translates to CAAGLAGGEQFF.

CDR3 in amino acids: CASSPDRTKNIQYF. The CDR3 region has the DNA TGTGCCAGCTCACCCGACAGAACCAAAAACATTCAGTACTTC. The chain combines TRBV18 with TRBJ2-4; D is possibly TRBD1 (5 bases). The germline CDR1 and CDR2 sequences are KGHSH and LQKENI. The CDR3 is 14 amino acids. Trimming shortened V by 3 bases and J by 2 bases, and 8 bases separated the two germline ends.

The V gene is TRBV7-2, the J gene TRBJ2-5, with a tentative D call TRBD1 (6 bases). The germline gives CDR1 SGHTA, CDR2 FQGNSA. V shed 6 bases and J shed 5 bases, with 16 bases lying between them. The CDR3 consists of 14 residues. The DNA of the CDR3 is TGTGCCAGCAGTTCACCTACAGGGTACGAGACCCAGTACTTC. Translated, it gives CASSSPTGYETQYF. Drawing the rest from reference TRBV7-2 and TRBJ2-5, the complete variable domain is GAGVSQSPSNKVTEKGKDVELRCDPISGHTALYWYRQSLGQGLEFLIYFQGNSAPDKSGLPSDRFSAERTGGSVSTLTIQRTQQEDSAVYLCASSSPTGYETQYFGPGTRLLVL.

The chain employs TRBV29-1 and TRBJ2-1, with D unresolved. V lost 4 bases, J lost 3 bases, and 13 bases lay in between. The CDR3 totals 14 residues. Germline CDR1 is SQVTM and CDR2 is ANQGSEA. The CDR3 reads CSVVQDQDYNEQFF. Here the CDR3 DNA reads TGCAGCGTTGTCCAGGACCAAGACTACAATGAGCAGTTCTTC.

This rearrangement joins TRBV18 to TRBJ1-5; possibly TRBD1 for D (5 bases). In germline, CDR1 is KGHSH, CDR2 LQKENI. The CDR3 runs 16 residues. Trimming took 6 bases from V and 5 from J, leaving 20 bases between them. This CDR3 reads CASSVLAVQDDQPQHF. As DNA, the CDR3 is TGTGCCAGCTCCGTGCTGGCAGTACAGGATGATCAGCCCCAGCATTTT. The variable domain in full, with the rest retrieved from reference TRBV18 and TRBJ1-5, is NAGVMQNPRHLVRRRGQEARLRCSPMKGHSHVYWYRQLPEEGLKFMVYLQKENIIDESGMPKERFSAEFPKEGPSILRIQQVVRGDSAAYFCASSVLAVQDDQPQHFGDGTRLSIL.

In its sample, this clonotype was seen many times. The J gene is TRBJ2-1, the V gene TRBV29-1, with 10 bases lining up with TRBD2. V was pared by 4 bases and J by 6 bases, with 12 bases of the junction left unmatched. CDR1 is SQVTM, CDR2 ANQGSEA, per germline. This CDR3 has 16 residues. CDR3 in amino acids: CSVGGLADKGINEQFF. The CDR3 coding sequence is TGCAGCGTTGGTGGACTAGCGGATAAGGGGATCAATGAGCAGTTCTTC.

The chain couples TRBV20-1 to TRBJ2-7, with 10 bases aligning to TRBD2. CDR3 size: 14 residues. Germline values: CDR1 DFQATT, CDR2 SNEGSKA (reference sequence). Trimming at V came to 3 bases and at J to 2 bases, leaving 4 bases not matched to a gene. The CDR3 DNA reads as TGCAGTGCTAGCCAGACTAGCGGGCCCTACGAGCAGTACTTC. Amino acid sequence: CSASQTSGPYEQYF.

This clonotype was observed a handful of times. This chain uses TRBV5-6 with TRBJ2-2; 7 positions agree with TRBD1. V lost 7 bases to trimming and J lost 5 bases; unmatched junction nucleotides: 8. CDR1 SGHDT and CDR2 YYEEEE come from the germline V gene. The CDR3 is made up of 14 amino acids. DNA of the CDR3: TGTGCCAGCTACTACAGGGGCGGGACCGGGGAGCTGTTTTTT. As protein: CASYYRGGTGELFF. The entire variable domain, with the rest obtained from reference TRBV5-6 and TRBJ2-2, is as follows: DAGVTQSPTHLIKTRGQQVTLRCSPKSGHDTVSWYQQALGQGPQFIFQYYEEEERQRGNFPDRFSGHQFPNYSSELNVNALLLGDSALYLCASYYRGGTGELFFGEGSRLTVL.

This clonotype appeared many times. This sequence joins TRBV5-5 and TRBJ1-1, with D unresolved. The CDR3 is 16 residues long. Germline lookup yields CDR1 SGHKS and CDR2 YYEKEE (reference sequence). V lost 4 bases and J lost 8, with 24 bases in between. CDR3 sequence reads: CASSLQDVPGLNEAFF. The CDR3 DNA sequence: TGTGCCAGCAGCCTTCAAGACGTTCCCGGTCTCAACGAAGCTTTCTTT. Full variable domain (outside the CDR3, taken from reference TRBV5-5 and TRBJ1-1): DAGVTQSPTHLIKTRGQQVTLRCSPISGHKSVSWYQQVLGQGPQFIFQYYEKEERGRGNFPDRFSARQFPNYSSELNVNALLLGDSALYLCASSLQDVPGLNEAFFGQGTRLTVV.

In its sample, this clonotype was seen a few times. The CDR3 DNA reads as TGCGCCAGCAGCCTGACCCTAGCGGGAGGCTCCTACGAGCAGTACTTC. This codes for CASSLTLAGGSYEQYF. The chain combines TRBV4-1 with TRBJ2-7, with 11 bases matching TRBD2. The trim removed 4 bases at V and 0 bases at J, leaving 5 bases unmatched. CDR1 MGHRA and CDR2 YSYEKL come from the germline V gene. This CDR3 has 16 residues.

The V call is TRBV27, the J call TRBJ2-5, with 8 bases lining up with TRBD1. Trimming removed 3 bases from V and 5 bases from J; junction bases left unmatched: 11. CDR1 is MNHEY and CDR2 is SMNVEV in the germline V gene (reference sequence). The CDR3 spans 16 residues. This CDR3 reads CASSFLKTGGWETQYF. The CDR3 DNA is TGTGCCAGCAGTTTTTTAAAAACAGGGGGTTGGGAGACCCAGTACTTC.